This T cell receptor (beta chain) comes out of a study of blood T cell repertoires in COVID-19 (dated by TCRdb to about 2020). General notes on the study: Collaborator samples came from the United States, Italy and Spain and covered acute and convalescent phases of COVID-19. The material from the prospective study consisted of cDNA or gDNA derived from T cells, B-cell-depleted T cells, or PBMCs. Subjects who had been exposed to COVID-19, were actively infected with it, or had recovered from it provided the deeply sampled blood TCRbeta repertoires that made up the dataset. A freely available public database, intended as a resource for researchers studying the immune response to SARS-CoV-2, is where the repertoires were released. Samples were obtained from the ongoing ImmuneRACE study (first 160 participants) and from roughly 1,300 subjects provided by 6 global collaborators. Nearly every sample came with metadata listing a de-identified subject ID, COVID-19 status, age in years and sex. Where available, HLA class I and class II types were obtained from metadata supplied by the sample provider rather than from assay-based typing.

TCRbeta CDR3 regions were amplified from genomic DNA by means of the immunoSEQ Assay, a bias-controlled multiplex PCR. The authors' analysis ran thus. The number of nucleated cells in each sample was estimated from the amplification of reference gene primers within the assay. To quantify the absolute abundance of each unique TCRbeta CDR3 rearrangement, sequence reads were collapsed and filtered. For each sample, productive Simpson clonality was calculated by taking the square root of Simpson's diversity index across productive rearrangements. TCRdb mirrors the immuneACCESS table, restricted to in-frame sequences. Some clones are absent from its copies; in checked studies, under half trace to an unresolved V gene, and the reason for the others is unknown. The V and J calls and clone size were taken over from that table, and D and trimming were inferred from the DNA. For this sample there are about 90,000 clones; about 78% appear just once. Under 15% of the sample rests with the top ten.

In the germline V gene, CDR1 corresponds to MNHEY and CDR2 to SVGAGI. Here V drops 0 bases and J drops 5 bases, and the junction holds 3 bases not matched to any gene. Spanning cysteine to phenylalanine, the CDR3 consists of 15 amino acids. Only CDR3 DNA is held: 45 bases, read in frame from base 1. Broader findings and caveats from the paper: The quantity of clinical and demographic metadata differed by source and by participant and was supplied without curation.

Whole blood was collected in K2EDTA tubes by collaborating institutions according to the institutions' own protocols. Collaborator samples were shipped for TCRbeta analysis as frozen whole blood, isolated PBMCs, or DNA extracted from either sample type. Only one count was recorded for this clone. The antigen it recognizes is unknown. Base qualities were left out, and no much larger clone turns up one base away. The origin of this receptor is a woman aged 80 or over with acute or convalescent COVID-19. The sequenced sample was peripheral blood. Rearrangement joined TRBV6-5 to TRBJ1-1, with 10 bases aligning to TRBD1. For the CDR3, the sequence is CASSYSGTGDTEAFF. The nucleotide sequence reads TGTGCCAGCAGTTACTCTGGGACAGGGGATACTGAAGCTTTCTTT.